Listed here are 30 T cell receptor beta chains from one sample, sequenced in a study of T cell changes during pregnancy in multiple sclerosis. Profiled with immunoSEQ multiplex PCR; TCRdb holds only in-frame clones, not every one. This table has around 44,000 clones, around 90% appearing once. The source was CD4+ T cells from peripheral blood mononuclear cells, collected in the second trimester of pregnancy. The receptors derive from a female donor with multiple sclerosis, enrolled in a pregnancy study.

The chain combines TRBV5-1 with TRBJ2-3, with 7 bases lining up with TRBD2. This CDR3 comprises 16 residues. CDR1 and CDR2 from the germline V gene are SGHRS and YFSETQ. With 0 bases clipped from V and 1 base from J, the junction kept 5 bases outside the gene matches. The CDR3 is CASSLGGRLGTDTQYF. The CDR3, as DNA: TGCGCCAGCAGCTTGGGCGGGAGACTAGGCACAGATACGCAGTATTTT.

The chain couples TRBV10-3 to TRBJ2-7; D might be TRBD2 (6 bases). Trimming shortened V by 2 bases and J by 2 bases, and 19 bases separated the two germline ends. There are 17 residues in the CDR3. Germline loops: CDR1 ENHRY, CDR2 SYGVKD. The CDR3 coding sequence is TGTGCCATCAGTGAGCCACCCGGGACTCTAACCCCCTACGAGCAGTACTTC. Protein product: CAISEPPGTLTPYEQYF.

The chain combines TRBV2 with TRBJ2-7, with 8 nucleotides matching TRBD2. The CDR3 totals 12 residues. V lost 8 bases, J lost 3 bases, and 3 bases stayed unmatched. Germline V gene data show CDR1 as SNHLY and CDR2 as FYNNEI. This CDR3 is CASGTSVYEQYF. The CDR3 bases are TGTGCCAGCGGGACTAGTGTCTACGAGCAGTACTTC.

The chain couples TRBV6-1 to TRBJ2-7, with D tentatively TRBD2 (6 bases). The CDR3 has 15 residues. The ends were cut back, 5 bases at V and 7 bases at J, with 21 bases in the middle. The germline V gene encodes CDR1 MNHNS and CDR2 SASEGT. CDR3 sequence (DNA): TGTGCCAGCAGTTCCGTATCTAGCGCGTCGGGTGAGCAGTACTTC. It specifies CASSSVSSASGEQYF.

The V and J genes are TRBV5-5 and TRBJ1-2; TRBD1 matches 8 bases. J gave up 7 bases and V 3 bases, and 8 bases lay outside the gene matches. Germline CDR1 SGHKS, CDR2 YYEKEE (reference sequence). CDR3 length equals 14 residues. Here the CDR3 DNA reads TGTGCCAGCAGCTCCACAGGGGGAGAGGGTGGCTACACCTTC. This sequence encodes CASSSTGGEGGYTF.

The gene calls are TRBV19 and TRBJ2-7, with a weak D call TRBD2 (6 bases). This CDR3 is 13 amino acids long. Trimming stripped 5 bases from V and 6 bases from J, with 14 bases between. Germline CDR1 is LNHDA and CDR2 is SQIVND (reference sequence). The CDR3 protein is CASSSRLVPEQYF. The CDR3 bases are TGTGCCAGTAGTTCCCGACTAGTTCCCGAGCAGTACTTC. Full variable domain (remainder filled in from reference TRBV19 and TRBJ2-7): DGGITQSPKYLFRKEGQNVTLSCEQNLNHDAMYWYRQDPGQGLRLIYYSQIVNDFQKGDIAEGYSVSREKKESFPLTVTSAQKNPTAFYLCASSSRLVPEQYFGPGTRLTVT.

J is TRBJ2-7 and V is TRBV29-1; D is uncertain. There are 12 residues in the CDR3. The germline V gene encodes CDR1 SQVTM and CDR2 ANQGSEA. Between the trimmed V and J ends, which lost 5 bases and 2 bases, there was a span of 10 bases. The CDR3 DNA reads TGCAGCGTTTCGTACAAAGCCTACGAGCAGTACTTC. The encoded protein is CSVSYKAYEQYF.

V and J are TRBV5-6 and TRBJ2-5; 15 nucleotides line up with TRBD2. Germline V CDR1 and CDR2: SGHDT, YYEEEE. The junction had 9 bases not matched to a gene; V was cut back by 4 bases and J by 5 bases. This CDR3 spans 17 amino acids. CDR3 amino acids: CASSTPSGTSGRETQYF. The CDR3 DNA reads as TGTGCCAGCAGCACTCCCTCCGGGACTAGCGGGAGGGAGACCCAGTACTTC.

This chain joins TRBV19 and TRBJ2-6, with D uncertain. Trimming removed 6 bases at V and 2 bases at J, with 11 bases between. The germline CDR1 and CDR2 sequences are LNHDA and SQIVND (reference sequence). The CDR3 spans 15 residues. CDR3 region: CASSDLAPGANVLTF. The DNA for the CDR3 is TGTGCCAGTAGCGACTTAGCTCCTGGGGCCAACGTCCTGACTTTC.

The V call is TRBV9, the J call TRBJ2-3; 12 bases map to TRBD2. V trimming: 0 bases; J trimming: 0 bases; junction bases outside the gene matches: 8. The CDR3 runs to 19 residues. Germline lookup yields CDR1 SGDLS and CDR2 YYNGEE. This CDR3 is CASSVEGTSGPLSTDTQYF. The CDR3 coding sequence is TGTGCCAGCAGCGTAGAAGGGACTAGCGGGCCTCTGAGCACAGATACGCAGTATTTT. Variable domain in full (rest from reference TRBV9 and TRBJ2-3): DSGVTQTPKHLITATGQRVTLRCSPRSGDLSVYWYQQSLDQGLQFLIQYYNGEERAKGNILERFSAQQFPDLHSELNLSSLELGDSALYFCASSVEGTSGPLSTDTQYFGPGTRLTVL.

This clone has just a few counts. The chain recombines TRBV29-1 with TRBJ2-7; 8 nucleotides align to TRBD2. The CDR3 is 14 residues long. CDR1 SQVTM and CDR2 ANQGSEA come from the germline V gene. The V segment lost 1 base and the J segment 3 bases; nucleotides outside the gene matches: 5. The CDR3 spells CSVEAAGGGYEQYF. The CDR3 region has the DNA TGCAGCGTTGAAGCTGCGGGGGGAGGCTACGAGCAGTACTTC.

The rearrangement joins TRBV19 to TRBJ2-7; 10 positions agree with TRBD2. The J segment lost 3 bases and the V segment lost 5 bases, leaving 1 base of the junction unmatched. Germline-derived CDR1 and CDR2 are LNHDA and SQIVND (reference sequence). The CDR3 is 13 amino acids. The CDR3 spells CASSASGSYEQYF. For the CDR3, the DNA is TGTGCCAGTAGTGCTAGCGGGAGCTACGAGCAGTACTTC.

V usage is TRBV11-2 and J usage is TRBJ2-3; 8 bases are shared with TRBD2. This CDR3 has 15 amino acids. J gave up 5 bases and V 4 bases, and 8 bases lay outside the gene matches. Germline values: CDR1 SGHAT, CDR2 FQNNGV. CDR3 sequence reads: CASSSGGGQVDTQYF. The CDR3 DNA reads TGTGCCAGCAGCTCCGGGGGGGGCCAGGTAGATACGCAGTATTTT.

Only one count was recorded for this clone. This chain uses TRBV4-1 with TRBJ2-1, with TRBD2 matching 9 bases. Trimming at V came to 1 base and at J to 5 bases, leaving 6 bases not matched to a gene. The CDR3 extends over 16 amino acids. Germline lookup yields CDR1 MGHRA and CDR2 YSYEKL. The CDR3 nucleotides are TGCGCCAGCAGCCAAGGGAGGACTAGCGAGGACAATGAGCAGTTCTTC. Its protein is CASSQGRTSEDNEQFF.

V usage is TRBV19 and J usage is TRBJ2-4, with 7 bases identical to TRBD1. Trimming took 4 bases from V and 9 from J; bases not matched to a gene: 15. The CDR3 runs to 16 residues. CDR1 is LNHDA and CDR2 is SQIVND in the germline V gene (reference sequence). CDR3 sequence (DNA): TGTGCCAGTAGTAACCGACAGGGAAGGGATCGGAGCATTCAGTACTTC. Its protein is CASSNRQGRDRSIQYF. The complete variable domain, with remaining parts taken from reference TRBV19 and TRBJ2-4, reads DGGITQSPKYLFRKEGQNVTLSCEQNLNHDAMYWYRQDPGQGLRLIYYSQIVNDFQKGDIAEGYSVSREKKESFPLTVTSAQKNPTAFYLCASSNRQGRDRSIQYFGAGTRLSVL.

Here the CDR3 reads CASSLWGRSSYEQYF. The CDR3 region has the DNA TGTGCCAGCAGCTTATGGGGGAGGAGCTCCTACGAGCAGTACTTC. V and J are TRBV11-1 and TRBJ2-7; weak D call: TRBD2 (6 bases). Trimming took off 2 bases at V and 0 bases at J, with 11 bases between the two ends. Germline CDR1 reads SGHAT; CDR2 reads FQDESV (reference sequence). The length of the CDR3 is 15 residues.

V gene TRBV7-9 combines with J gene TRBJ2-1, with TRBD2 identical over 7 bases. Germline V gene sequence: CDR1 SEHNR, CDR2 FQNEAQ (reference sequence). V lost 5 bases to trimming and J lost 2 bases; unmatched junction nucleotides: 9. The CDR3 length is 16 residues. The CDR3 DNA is TGTGCCAGCAGCCCCCTCGGGGGGAGAACCTACAATGAGCAGTTCTTC. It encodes CASSPLGGRTYNEQFF.

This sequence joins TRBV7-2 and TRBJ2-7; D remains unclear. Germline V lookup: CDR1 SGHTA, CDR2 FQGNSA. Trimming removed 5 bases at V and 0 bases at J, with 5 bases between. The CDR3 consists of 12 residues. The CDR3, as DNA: TGTGCCAGCAGCGCGAGCTCCTACGAGCAGTACTTC. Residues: CASSASSYEQYF.

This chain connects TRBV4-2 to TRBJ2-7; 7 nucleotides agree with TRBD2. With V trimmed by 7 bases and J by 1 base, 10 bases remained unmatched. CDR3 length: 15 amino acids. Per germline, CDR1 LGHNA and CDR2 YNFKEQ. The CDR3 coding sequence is TGTGCCAGCAACCTGGAGGCGGGAGAATCCTACGAGCAGTACTTC. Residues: CASNLEAGESYEQYF.

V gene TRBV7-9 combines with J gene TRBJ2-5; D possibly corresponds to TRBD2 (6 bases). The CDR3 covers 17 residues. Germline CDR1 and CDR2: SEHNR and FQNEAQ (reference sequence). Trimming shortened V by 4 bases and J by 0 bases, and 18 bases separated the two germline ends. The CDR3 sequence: CASSSGGEPLYQETQYF. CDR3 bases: TGTGCCAGCAGCTCTGGAGGGGAACCGCTGTACCAAGAGACCCAGTACTTC.

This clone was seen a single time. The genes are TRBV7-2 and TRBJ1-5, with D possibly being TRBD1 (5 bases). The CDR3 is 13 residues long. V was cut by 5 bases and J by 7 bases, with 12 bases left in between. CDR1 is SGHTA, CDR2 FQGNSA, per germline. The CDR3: CASSPGFNQPQHF. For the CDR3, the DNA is TGTGCCAGCAGCCCAGGGTTCAACCAGCCCCAGCATTTT.

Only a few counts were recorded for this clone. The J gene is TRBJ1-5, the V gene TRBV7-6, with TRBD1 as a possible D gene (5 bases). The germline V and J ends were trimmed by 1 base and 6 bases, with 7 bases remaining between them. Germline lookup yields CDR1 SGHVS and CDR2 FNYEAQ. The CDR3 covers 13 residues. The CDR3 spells CASSLGQFQPQHF. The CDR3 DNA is TGTGCCAGCAGCTTAGGACAGTTTCAGCCCCAGCATTTT.

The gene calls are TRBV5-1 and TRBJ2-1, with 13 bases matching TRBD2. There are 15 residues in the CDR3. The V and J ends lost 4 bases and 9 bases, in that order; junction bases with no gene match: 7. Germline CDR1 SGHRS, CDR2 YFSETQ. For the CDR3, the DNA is TGCGCCAGCAGCCCAGGACTAGCGGGAGTCCCTGAGCAGTTCTTC. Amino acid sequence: CASSPGLAGVPEQFF.

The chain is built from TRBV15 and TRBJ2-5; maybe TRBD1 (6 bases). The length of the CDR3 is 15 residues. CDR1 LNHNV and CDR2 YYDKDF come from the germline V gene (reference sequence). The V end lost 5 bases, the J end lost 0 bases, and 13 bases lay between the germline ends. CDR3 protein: CATSDPTGNQETQYF. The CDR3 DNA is TGTGCCACCAGCGACCCGACAGGTAACCAAGAGACCCAGTACTTC.

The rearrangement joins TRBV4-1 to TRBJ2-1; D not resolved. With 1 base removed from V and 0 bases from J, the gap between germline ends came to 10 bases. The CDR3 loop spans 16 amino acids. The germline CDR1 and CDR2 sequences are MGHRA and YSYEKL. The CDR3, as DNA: TGCGCCAGCAGCCAAGTTAGCACCAGCTCCTACAATGAGCAGTTCTTC. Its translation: CASSQVSTSSYNEQFF.

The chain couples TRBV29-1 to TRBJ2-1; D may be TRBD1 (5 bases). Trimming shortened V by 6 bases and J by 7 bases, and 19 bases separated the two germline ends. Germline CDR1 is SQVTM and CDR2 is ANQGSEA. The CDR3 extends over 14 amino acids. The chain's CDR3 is CSVGFRGRWNEQFF. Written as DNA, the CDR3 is TGCAGCGTGGGGTTTAGGGGAAGATGGAATGAGCAGTTCTTC.

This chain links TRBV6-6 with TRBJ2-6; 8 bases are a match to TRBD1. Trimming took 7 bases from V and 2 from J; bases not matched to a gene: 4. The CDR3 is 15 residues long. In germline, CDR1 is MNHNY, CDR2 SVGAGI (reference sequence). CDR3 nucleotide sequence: TGTGCCAGCACCCCGACAGGGGCTGGGGCCAACGTCCTGACTTTC. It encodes CASTPTGAGANVLTF.

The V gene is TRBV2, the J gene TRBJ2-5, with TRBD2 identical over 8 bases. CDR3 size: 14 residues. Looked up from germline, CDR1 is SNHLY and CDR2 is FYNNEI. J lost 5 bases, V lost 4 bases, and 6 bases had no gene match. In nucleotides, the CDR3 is TGTGCCAGCAGTGGACTAGCGCCTCGGGAGACCCAGTACTTC. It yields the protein CASSGLAPRETQYF.

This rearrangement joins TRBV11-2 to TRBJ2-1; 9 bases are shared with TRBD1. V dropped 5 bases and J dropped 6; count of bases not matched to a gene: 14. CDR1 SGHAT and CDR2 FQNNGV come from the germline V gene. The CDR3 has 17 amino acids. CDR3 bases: TGTGCCAGCAGCCGTTTCGCGAGGGACAGGGTCTTCAATGAGCAGTTCTTC. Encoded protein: CASSRFARDRVFNEQFF.

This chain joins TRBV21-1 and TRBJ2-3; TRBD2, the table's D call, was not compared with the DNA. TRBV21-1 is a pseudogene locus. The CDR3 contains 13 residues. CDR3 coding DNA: TGTGCCAGCAGCAAAGACCACCACGGTACGCAGTATTTT. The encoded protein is CASSKDHHGTQYF.